This T cell receptor (beta chain) is from a study of cytomegalovirus exposure and HLA in healthy donors. Looking at the study overall: According to later analysis, the same platform produced the 130 or so validation and over 600 first-cohort repertoires. General study points: While the bulk of TCR sequences proved rare, some public TCRs turned up in many donors. The tendency of first-cohort TCR clusters to co-occur in the roughly 130 validation repertoires emerged from a later analysis. Researchers catalogued roughly 170 TCR beta chains as cytomegalovirus-associated.

The CDR3 spans 14 residues. Germline-derived CDR1 and CDR2 are SGHAT and FQDESV (reference sequence). V was pared by 1 base and J by 9 bases, with 13 bases between. Only in-frame clones appear in the TCRdb table, and some are missing; sequencing was by immunoSEQ multiplex PCR. Altogether roughly 58,000 clones are present, 75% to 95% being singletons, with the ten largest covering 3%. Regarding this clone: Its antigen is unknown.

The receptor was derived from a young man in good health and CMV-seronegative. Sequenced: PBMCs. The genes are TRBV11-1 and TRBJ2-1; D is undetermined. The CDR3 region is CASSLETTRGEQFF. For the CDR3, the DNA is TGTGCCAGCAGCTTAGAGACCACCCGAGGTGAGCAGTTCTTC.